The entry below describes one TCR beta chain. Its cognate antigen is unknown. This CDR3 is built from 15 residues. V was pared by 6 bases and J by 2 bases, with 5 bases of the junction left unmatched. Unique molecular identifiers were present in the TCR beta cDNA libraries. MiXCR, applied by TCRdb to the PCR reads, yields one record per CDR3 protein. The sample has roughly 620,000 distinct CDR3 sequences, 44% seen once. This record comes from a study of post-analysis software for immune sequencing data. General study findings and limits: With TRBV5-6, TRBV5-1 and TRBV20-1 included, about five TRBV segments were more frequent in patients than in controls. Controls' normalized Chao1 diversity significantly exceeded that of multiple sclerosis patients.

The chain uses TRBV12-3 or TRBV12-4 and TRBJ1-2, with 11 bases matching TRBD1. This TCR derives from a girl under 18 with multiple sclerosis. The source material was blood. CDR3 DNA sequence: TGTGCCAGCAGCGGGACAGGGGGATCAAACTATGGCTACACCTTC. It yields the protein CASSGTGGSNYGYTF.